This record concerns one TCR beta chain sequence. The sample is drawn from a study of control samples from healthy donors and cancer patients. Here immunoSEQ multiplex PCR was the method, and the copy in TCRdb shows in-frame clones only, minus some. The sample has about 130,000 clones; approximately 90% are singletons. V was shortened by 4 bases and J by 5 bases, with 14 bases between the two germline ends. In germline, CDR1 is MNHEY, CDR2 SVGEGT. This CDR3 comprises 14 residues. The chain is built from TRBV6-2 or TRBV6-3 and TRBJ2-5; D is unclear. This clonotype was sampled from a man aged 18 to 29 in good health. Sequenced input: blood. The CDR3 DNA sequence: TGTGCCAGCAGTTCAACTCGTGGGTGGGAGACCCAGTACTTC. It encodes CASSSTRGWETQYF.